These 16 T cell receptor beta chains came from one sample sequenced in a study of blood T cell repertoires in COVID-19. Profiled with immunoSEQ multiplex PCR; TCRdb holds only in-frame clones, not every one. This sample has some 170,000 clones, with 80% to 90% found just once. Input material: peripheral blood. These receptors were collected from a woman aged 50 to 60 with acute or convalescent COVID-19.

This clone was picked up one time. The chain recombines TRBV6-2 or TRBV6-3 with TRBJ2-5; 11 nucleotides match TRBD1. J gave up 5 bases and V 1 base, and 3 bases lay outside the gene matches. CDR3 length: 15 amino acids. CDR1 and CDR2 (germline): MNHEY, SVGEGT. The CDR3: CASSYWTGGAETQYF. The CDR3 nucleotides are TGTGCCAGCAGTTACTGGACAGGGGGCGCGGAGACCCAGTACTTC.

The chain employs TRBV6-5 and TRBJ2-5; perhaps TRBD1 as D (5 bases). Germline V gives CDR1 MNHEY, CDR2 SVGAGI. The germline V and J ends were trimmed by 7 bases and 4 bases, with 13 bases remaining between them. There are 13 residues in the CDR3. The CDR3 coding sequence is TGTGCCAGCATCGCAGGGCTGGTAGAGACCCAGTACTTC. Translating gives CASIAGLVETQYF.

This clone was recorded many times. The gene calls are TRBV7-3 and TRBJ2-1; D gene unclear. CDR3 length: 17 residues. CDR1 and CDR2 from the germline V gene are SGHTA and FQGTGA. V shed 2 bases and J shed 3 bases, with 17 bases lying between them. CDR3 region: CASSLSPNAADYNEQFF. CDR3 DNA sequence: TGTGCCAGCAGCTTATCCCCTAACGCCGCGGACTACAATGAGCAGTTCTTC.

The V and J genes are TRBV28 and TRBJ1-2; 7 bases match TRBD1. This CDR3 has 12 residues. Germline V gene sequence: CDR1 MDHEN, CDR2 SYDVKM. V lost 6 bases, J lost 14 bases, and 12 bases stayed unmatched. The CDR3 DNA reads TGTGCCAGCAGAGACGACAGGGCAGTCCGGACCTTC. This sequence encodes CASRDDRAVRTF.

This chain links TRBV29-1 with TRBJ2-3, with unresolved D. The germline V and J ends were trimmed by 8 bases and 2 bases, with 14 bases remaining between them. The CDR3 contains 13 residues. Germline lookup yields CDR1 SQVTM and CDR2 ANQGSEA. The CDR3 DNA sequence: TGCAGCAGTGCGTCCCTTAACACAGATACGCAGTATTTT. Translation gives CSSASLNTDTQYF.

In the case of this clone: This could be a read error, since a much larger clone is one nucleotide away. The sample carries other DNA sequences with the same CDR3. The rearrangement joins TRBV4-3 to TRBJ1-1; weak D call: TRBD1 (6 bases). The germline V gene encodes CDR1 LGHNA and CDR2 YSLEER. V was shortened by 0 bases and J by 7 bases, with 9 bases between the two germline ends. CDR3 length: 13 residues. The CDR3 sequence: CASSQDLDSEAFF. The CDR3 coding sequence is TGCGCCAGCAGCCAAGACCTGGACAGTGAAGCTTTCTTT.

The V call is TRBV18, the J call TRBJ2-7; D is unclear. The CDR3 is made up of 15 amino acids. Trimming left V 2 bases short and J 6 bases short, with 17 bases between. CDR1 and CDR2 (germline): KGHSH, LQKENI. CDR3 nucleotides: TGTGCCAGCTCACCAAAATTAAGCACGATCCTCGAGCAGTACTTC. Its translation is CASSPKLSTILEQYF.

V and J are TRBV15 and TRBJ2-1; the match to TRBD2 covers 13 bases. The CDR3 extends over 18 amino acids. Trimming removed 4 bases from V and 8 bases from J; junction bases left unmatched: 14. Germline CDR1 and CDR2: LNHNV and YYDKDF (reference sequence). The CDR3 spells CATSTPERTSGRGYEQFF. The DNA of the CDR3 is TGTGCCACCAGCACCCCTGAGAGGACTAGCGGGAGAGGCTATGAGCAGTTCTTC.

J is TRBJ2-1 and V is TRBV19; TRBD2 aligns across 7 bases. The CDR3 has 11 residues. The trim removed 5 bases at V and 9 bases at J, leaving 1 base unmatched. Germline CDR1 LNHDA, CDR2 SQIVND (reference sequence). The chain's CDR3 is CASSPGGEQFF. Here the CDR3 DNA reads TGTGCCAGTAGTCCGGGGGGTGAGCAGTTCTTC.

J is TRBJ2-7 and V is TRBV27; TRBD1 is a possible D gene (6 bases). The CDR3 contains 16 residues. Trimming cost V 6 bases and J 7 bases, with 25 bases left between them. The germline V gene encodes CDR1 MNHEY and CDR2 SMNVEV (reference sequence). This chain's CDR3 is CASSLDRTVTLKEQYF. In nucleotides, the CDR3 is TGTGCCAGCAGCCTCGATCGGACAGTTACTCTGAAGGAGCAGTACTTC.

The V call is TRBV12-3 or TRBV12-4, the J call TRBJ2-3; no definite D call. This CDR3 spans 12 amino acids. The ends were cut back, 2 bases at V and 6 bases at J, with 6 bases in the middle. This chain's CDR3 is CASSLHGDTQYF. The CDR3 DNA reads TGTGCCAGCAGTTTACACGGGGATACGCAGTATTTT.

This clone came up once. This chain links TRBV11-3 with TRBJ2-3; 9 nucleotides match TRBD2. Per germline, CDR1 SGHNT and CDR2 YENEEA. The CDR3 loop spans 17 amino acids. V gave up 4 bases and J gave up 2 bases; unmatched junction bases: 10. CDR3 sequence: CASSSRERGAPTDTQYF. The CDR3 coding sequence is TGTGCCAGCAGCTCTCGGGAGCGGGGGGCTCCCACAGATACGCAGTATTTT.

This chain's CDR3 is CASSPGRGRSEQYF. In DNA form, the CDR3 reads TGTGCCAGCTCACCGGGCAGGGGGCGTTCCGAGCAGTACTTC. The chain combines TRBV18 with TRBJ2-7; 8 nucleotides line up with TRBD1. J was trimmed by 6 bases and V by 3 bases; bases with no gene match: 7. Germline values: CDR1 KGHSH, CDR2 LQKENI. The CDR3 extends over 14 amino acids.

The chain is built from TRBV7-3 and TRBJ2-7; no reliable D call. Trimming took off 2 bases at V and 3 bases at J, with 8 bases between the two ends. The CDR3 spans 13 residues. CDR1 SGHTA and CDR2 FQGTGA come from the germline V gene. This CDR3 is CASSLSQNYEQYF. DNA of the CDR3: TGTGCCAGCAGCTTATCCCAGAACTACGAGCAGTACTTC.

CDR3 nucleotide sequence: TGTGCCAGCAGCCAAAAGAGACTTAGCGGGAGGGGTGTGAACACCGGGGAGCTGTTTTTT. Translated: CASSQKRLSGRGVNTGELFF. V and J are TRBV3-1 (or the pseudogene TRBV3-2) and TRBJ2-2; 11 bases match TRBD2. Germline V gene lookup returns CDR1 LGHDT and CDR2 YNNKEL (reference sequence). The V gene end was trimmed by 2 bases and the J gene end by 1 base; junction bases not matched to a gene: 12. The CDR3 runs 20 residues.

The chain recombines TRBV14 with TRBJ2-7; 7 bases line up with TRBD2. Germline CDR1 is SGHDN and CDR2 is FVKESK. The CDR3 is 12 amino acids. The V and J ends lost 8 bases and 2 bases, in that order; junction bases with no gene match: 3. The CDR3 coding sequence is TGTGCCAGCGGGAGGGGCGCCTACGAGCAGTACTTC. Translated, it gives CASGRGAYEQYF.